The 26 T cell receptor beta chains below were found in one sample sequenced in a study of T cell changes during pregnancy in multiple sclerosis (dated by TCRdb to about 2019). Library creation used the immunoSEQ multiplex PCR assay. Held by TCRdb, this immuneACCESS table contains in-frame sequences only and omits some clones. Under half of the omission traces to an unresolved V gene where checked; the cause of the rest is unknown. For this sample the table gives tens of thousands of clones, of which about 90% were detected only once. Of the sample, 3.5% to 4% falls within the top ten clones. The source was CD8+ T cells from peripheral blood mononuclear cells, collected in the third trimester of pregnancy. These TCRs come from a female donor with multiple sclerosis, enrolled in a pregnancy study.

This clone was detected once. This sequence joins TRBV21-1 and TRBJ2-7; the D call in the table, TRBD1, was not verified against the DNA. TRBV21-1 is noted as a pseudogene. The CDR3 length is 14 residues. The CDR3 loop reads CASSKGTGQSEQYF. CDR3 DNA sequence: TGTGCCAGCAGCAAAGGGACAGGGCAGTCCGAGCAGTACTTC.

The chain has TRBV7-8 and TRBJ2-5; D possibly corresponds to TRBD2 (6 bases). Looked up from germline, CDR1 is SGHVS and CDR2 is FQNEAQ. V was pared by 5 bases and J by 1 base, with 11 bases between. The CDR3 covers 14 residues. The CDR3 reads CASSGAGIQETQYF. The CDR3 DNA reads TGTGCCAGCAGCGGCGCGGGGATCCAAGAGACCCAGTACTTC.

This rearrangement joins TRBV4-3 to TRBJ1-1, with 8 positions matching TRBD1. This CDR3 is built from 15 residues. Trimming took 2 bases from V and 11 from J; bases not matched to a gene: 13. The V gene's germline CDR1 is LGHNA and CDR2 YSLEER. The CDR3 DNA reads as TGCGCCAGCAGCCAAATTATCGGACAGGGCGCTGGGGCTTTCTTT. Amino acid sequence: CASSQIIGQGAGAFF.

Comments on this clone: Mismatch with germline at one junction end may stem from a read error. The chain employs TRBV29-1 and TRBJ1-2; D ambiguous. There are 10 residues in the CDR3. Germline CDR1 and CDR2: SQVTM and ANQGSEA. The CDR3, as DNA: TGCAGCGTTGACTGGGTTACAGTTTCATTC. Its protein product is CSVDWVTVSF.

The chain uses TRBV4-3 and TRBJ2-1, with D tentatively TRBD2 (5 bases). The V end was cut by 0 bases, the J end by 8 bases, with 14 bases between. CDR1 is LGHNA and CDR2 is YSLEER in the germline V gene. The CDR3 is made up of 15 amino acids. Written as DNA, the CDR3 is TGCGCCAGCAGCCAAGATCAGGCGGGTCCGGATGAGCAGTTCTTC. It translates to CASSQDQAGPDEQFF.

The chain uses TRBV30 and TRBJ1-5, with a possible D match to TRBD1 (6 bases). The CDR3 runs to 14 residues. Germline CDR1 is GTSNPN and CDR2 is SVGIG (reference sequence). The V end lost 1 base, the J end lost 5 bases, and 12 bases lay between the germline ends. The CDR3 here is CAWSASGAYQPQHF. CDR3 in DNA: TGTGCCTGGAGTGCATCAGGGGCTTATCAGCCCCAGCATTTT. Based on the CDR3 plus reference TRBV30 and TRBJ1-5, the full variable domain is SQTIHQWPATLVQPVGSPLSLECTVEGTSNPNLYWYRQAAGRGLQLLFYSVGIGQISSEVPQNLSASRPQDRQFILSSKKLLLSDSGFYLCAWSASGAYQPQHFGDGTRLSIL.

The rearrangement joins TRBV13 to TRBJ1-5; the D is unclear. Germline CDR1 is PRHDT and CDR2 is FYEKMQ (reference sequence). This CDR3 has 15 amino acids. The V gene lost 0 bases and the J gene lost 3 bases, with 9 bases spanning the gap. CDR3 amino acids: CASSLGADHNQPQHF. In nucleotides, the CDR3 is TGTGCCAGCAGCTTAGGTGCGGATCACAATCAGCCCCAGCATTTT.

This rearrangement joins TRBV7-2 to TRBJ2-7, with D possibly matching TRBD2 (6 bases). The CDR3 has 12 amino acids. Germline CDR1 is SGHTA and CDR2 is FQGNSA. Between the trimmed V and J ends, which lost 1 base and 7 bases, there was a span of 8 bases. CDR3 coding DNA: TGTGCCAGCAGCTTAGGGGACTTTGAGCAGTACTTC. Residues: CASSLGDFEQYF.

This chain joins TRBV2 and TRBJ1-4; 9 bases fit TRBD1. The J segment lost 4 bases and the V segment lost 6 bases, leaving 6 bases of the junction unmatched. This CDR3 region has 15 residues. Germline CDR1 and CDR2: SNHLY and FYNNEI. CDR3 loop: CASRVTGGDNEKLFF. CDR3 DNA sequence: TGTGCCAGCAGGGTGACAGGGGGGGATAATGAAAAACTGTTTTTT. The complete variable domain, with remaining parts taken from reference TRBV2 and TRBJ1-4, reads EPEVTQTPSHQVTQMGQEVILRCVPISNHLYFYWYRQILGQKVEFLVSFYNNEISEKSEIFDDQFSVERPDGSNFTLKIRSTKLEDSAMYFCASRVTGGDNEKLFFGSGTQLSVL.

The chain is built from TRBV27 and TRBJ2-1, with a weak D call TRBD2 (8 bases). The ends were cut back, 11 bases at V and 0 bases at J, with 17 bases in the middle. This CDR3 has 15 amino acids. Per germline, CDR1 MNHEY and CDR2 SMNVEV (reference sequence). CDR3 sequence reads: CASRGGTDSYNEQFF. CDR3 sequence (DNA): TGTGCCTCCCGGGGGGGGACAGACTCCTACAATGAGCAGTTCTTC.

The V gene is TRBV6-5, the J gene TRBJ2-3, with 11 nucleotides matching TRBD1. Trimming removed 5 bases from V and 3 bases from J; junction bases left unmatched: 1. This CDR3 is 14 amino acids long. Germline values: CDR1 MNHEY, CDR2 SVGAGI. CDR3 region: CASSGQGATDTQYF. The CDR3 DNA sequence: TGTGCCAGCAGTGGACAGGGGGCGACAGATACGCAGTATTTT.

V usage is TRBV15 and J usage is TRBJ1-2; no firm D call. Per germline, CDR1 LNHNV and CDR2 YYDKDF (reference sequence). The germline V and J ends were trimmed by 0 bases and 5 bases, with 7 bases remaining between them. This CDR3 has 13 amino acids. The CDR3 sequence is CATSREEWYGYTF. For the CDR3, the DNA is TGTGCCACCAGCAGAGAAGAGTGGTATGGCTACACCTTC.

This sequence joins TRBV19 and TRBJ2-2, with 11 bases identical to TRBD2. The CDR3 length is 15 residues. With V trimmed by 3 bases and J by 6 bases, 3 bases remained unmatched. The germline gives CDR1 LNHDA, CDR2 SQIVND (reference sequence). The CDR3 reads CASSISGGAAGELFF. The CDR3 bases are TGTGCCAGTAGTATTAGCGGGGGGGCCGCCGGGGAGCTGTTTTTT.

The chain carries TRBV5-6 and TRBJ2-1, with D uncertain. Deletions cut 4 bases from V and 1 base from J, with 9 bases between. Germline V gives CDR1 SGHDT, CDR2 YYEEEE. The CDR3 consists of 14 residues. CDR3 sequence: CASSLVQSYNEQFF. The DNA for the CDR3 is TGTGCCAGCAGCCTGGTACAGTCCTACAATGAGCAGTTCTTC.

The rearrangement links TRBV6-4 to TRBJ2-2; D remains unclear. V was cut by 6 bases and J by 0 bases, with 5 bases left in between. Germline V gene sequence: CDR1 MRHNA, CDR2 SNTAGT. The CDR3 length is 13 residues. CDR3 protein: CASSSANTGELFF. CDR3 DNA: TGTGCCAGCAGCTCCGCGAACACCGGGGAGCTGTTTTTT.

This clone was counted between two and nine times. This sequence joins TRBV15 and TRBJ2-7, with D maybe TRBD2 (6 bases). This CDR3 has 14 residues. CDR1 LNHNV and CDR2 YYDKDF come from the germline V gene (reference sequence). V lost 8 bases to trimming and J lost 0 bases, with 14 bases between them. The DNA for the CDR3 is TGTGCCACCGGGGACGGGGGTAGCTCCTACGAGCAGTACTTC. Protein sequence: CATGDGGSSYEQYF.

The CDR3 sequence is CASSGLANEQYF. In nucleotides, the CDR3 is TGTGCCAGCAGCGGACTAGCGAACGAGCAGTACTTC. The chain carries TRBV9 and TRBJ2-7; TRBD2 agrees at 8 bases. J was trimmed by 5 bases and V by 3 bases; bases with no gene match: 1. Per the germline V gene, CDR1 is SGDLS and CDR2 is YYNGEE. This CDR3 comprises 12 residues.

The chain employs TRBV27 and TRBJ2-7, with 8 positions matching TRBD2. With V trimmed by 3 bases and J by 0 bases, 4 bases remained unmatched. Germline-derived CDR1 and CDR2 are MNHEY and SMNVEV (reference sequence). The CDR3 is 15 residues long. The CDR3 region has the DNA TGTGCCAGCAGTTTTAGCGGGGCTAGCTCCTACGAGCAGTACTTC. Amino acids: CASSFSGASSYEQYF.

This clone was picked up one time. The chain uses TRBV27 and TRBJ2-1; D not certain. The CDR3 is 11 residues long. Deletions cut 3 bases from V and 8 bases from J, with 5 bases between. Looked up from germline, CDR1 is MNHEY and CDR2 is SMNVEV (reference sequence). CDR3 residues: CASSLGDEQFF. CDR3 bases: TGTGCCAGCAGTTTGGGCGATGAGCAGTTCTTC.

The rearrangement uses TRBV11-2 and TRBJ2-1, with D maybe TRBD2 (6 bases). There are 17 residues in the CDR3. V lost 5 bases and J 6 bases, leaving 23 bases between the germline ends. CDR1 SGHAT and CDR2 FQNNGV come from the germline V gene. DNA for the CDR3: TGTGCCAGCAGCCCCACGGTGGGGGGTGATCGAATCAATGAGCAGTTCTTC. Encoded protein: CASSPTVGGDRINEQFF.

The CDR3 DNA is TGTGCCAGCACCCCAGGACAGAGCGATGGCTACACCTTC. It translates to CASTPGQSDGYTF. The chain recombines TRBV11-2 with TRBJ1-2; perhaps TRBD1 as D (6 bases). The germline gives CDR1 SGHAT, CDR2 FQNNGV. V was trimmed by 7 bases and J by 6 bases, leaving 15 bases between them. This CDR3 has 13 residues.

The CDR3 DNA reads TGTGCCAGCAGTTTACGAAGCGGTTCACCCCTCCACTTT. Translation gives CASSLRSGSPLHF. The chain has TRBV28 and TRBJ1-6, with D unresolved. Trimming took off 2 bases at V and 9 bases at J, with 8 bases between the two ends. Germline CDR1 MDHEN, CDR2 SYDVKM. The CDR3 is 13 amino acids. The whole variable domain, remainder taken from reference TRBV28 and TRBJ1-6, is DVKVTQSSRYLVKRTGEKVFLECVQDMDHENMFWYRQDPGLGLRLIYFSYDVKMKEKGDIPEGYSVSREKKERFSLILESASTNQTSMYLCASSLRSGSPLHFGNGTRLTVT.

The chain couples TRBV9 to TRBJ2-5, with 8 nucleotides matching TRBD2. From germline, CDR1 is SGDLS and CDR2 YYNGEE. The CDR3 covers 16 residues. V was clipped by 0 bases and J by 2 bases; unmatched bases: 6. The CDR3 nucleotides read TGTGCCAGCAGCGTAGCAGCGGGGGCCCGACAAGAGACCCAGTACTTC. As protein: CASSVAAGARQETQYF.

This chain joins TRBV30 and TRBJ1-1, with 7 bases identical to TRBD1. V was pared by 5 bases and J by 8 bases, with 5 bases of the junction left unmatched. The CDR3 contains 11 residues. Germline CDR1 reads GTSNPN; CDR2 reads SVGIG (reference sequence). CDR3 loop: CAWGDRPEAFF. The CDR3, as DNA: TGTGCCTGGGGGGACAGACCCGAAGCTTTCTTT. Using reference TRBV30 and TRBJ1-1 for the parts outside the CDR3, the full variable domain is SQTIHQWPATLVQPVGSPLSLECTVEGTSNPNLYWYRQAAGRGLQLLFYSVGIGQISSEVPQNLSASRPQDRQFILSSKKLLLSDSGFYLCAWGDRPEAFFGQGTRLTVV.

For the CDR3, the DNA is TGTGCCAGCAGCTCGGGACAGCTTTATAATTCACCCCTCCACTTT. Protein product: CASSSGQLYNSPLHF. The chain couples TRBV7-2 to TRBJ1-6, with 7 bases aligning to TRBD1. V was pared by 4 bases and J by 4 bases, with 4 bases of the junction left unmatched. This CDR3 is built from 15 residues. CDR1 is SGHTA, CDR2 FQGNSA, per germline.

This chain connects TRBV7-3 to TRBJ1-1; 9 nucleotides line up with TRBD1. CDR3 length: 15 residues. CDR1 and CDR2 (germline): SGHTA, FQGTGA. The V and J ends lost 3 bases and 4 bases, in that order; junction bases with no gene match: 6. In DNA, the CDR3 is TGTGCCAGCAGCTTTGGGACAGGGAGCCCCACTGAAGCTTTCTTT. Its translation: CASSFGTGSPTEAFF.